Listed here is a single T cell receptor (beta chain). This clone occurred once. The antigen it recognizes is unknown. It has no much larger one-base neighbor in the sample; base qualities were not kept. There are 16 amino acids in the CDR3, from cysteine to phenylalanine inclusive. Just the 48-base CDR3 DNA is kept, in frame starting at base 1. V was cut back by 0 bases and J by 2 bases, leaving a gap of 14 bases between them. CDR1 and CDR2 are drawn from the germline V gene (reference sequence): MNHNY, SVGAGI. Genomic DNA was isolated using the Qiagen DNeasy kit from unsorted PBMCs as well as from negatively selected CD4+ and CD8+ fractions. TCR beta CDR3 regions were amplified by immunoSEQ multiplex PCR using primers annealing to V and J segments. A synthetic immune receptor repertoire was used to minimize amplification bias, and any remaining bias was removed computationally after sequencing. As for how the authors treated the data: Repertoire diversity was quantified as the Shannon entropy index using custom Python scripts. Unsorted, CD4+ and CD8+ repertoires were examined separately, except in combined analyses, for which CD4+ and CD8+ sequences were merged in silico. TCRdb stores this immuneACCESS table with in-frame sequences only. Part of the clones is absent; in the studies checked, under half of the shortfall reflects unresolved V genes, and no reason is known for the rest. V, J and clone size are those of that table, while D and trimming were read from the DNA. The table for this sample lists about 24,000 clones; roughly nine tenths of them were counted only once. Around 0.53% of the sample is in the top ten clones.

The sample is drawn from a study of PD-1 blockade in classical Hodgkin lymphoma (TCRdb year 2020). About the study as a whole: The study used TCR beta sequencing and CyTOF to define a peripheral blood immune signature of response to PD-1 blockade in classical Hodgkin lymphoma. The study at large found these results: Newly diagnosed patients were reported to have lower baseline TCR diversity than healthy donors, and relapsed/refractory patients were reported to have lower baseline TCR diversity still. The study covered only a single clinical trial cohort, and the causes of the repertoire differences, possibly disease activity or prior therapy, were still not defined.

What this sample's time point label stands for: newly diagnosed, previously untreated cHL patient sample. A Miltenyi CD4+ T cell isolation kit was used for magnetic negative selection to purify CD4+ T cells from thawed PBMCs. PBMCs from patients with newly diagnosed, previously untreated classical Hodgkin lymphoma were sequenced as a comparison group for the relapsed/refractory trial patients. Peripheral blood was collected in 8 mL Vacutainer Cell Preparation Tubes, from which PBMCs were isolated by centrifugation and then cryopreserved. Purified CD4+ and CD8+ fractions were prepared only for cases where an additional PBMC sample was available. Magnetically labelled cells were depleted on LS columns in a quadroMACS separator, and the flow-through was collected as the purified fraction.

The chain joins TRBV6-6 to TRBJ2-7, and possibly TRBD1, on 6 matching bases. The specimen was CD4+ T cells from blood. The TCR sequence derives from a human donor with classical Hodgkin lymphoma. The DNA sequence is given as TGTGCCAGCAGTTACTCGGCGGCAGGGGAAACCTACGAGCAGTACTTC. Its product reads: CASSYSAAGETYEQYF.